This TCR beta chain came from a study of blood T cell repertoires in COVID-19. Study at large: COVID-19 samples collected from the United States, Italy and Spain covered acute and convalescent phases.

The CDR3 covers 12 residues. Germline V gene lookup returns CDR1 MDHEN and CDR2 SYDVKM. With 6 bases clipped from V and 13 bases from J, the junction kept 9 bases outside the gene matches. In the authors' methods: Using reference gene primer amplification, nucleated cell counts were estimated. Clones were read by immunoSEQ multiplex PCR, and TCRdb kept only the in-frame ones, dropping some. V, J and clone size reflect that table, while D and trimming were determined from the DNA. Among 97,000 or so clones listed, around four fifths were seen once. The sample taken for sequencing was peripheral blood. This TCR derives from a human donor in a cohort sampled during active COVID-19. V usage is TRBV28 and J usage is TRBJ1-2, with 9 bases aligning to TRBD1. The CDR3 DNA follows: TGTGCCAGCAGAACGGGACAGGGCTGGGGCACCTTC. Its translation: CASRTGQGWGTF.